Below, 6 T cell receptor beta chains from the same sample are listed, as sequenced in a study of type 1 regulatory T cells. Using its own MiXCR run on the reads, TCRdb lists one record per CDR3 protein. The sample contains about 67,000 distinct CDR3 sequences, almost 50% of which appear only once. Antigens of these TCRs are unknown. Sequenced input: cultured non-Tr1 T cells, either the whole culture or a sorted T cell fraction (not recorded which). These receptors were obtained from a human donor in good health.

V is TRBV29-1 and J is TRBJ1-1, with D possibly TRBD1 on 5 matching bases. The CDR3 is made up of 12 amino acids. Germline values: CDR1 SQVTM, CDR2 ANQGSEA. V was pared by 4 bases and J by 4 bases, with 10 bases between. The DNA of the CDR3 is TGCAGCGTTGTTTCAGGGAGCACTGAAGCTTTCTTT. Translated, it gives CSVVSGSTEAFF. The full variable domain, in which reference TRBV29-1 and TRBJ1-1 provide the parts outside the CDR3, is SAVISQKPSRDICQRGTSLTIQCQVDSQVTMMFWYRQQPGQSLTLIATANQGSEATYESGFVIDKFPISRPNLTFSTLTVSNMSPEDSSIYLCSVVSGSTEAFFGQGTRLTVV.

This rearrangement joins TRBV7-8 to TRBJ2-4, with D possibly TRBD2 on 5 matching bases. CDR1 and CDR2 from the germline V gene are SGHVS and FQNEAQ. This CDR3 spans 17 amino acids. Trimming removed 2 bases at V and 0 bases at J, with 14 bases between. For the CDR3, the DNA is TGTGCCAGCAGCTTACTATTAACGGGGATAGCCAAAAACATTCAGTACTTC. Translation gives CASSLLLTGIAKNIQYF.

The V call is TRBV6-1, the J call TRBJ2-2, with D unclear. Trimming stripped 2 bases from V and 5 bases from J, with 9 bases between. The CDR3 runs to 14 residues. Germline loops: CDR1 MNHNS, CDR2 SASEGT. The DNA for the CDR3 is TGTGCCAGCAGTGAACGCGGACCGACCGGGGAGCTGTTTTTT. Encoded protein: CASSERGPTGELFF.

The rearrangement links TRBV5-1 to TRBJ2-2; 12 nucleotides match TRBD1. The V gene end was trimmed by 4 bases and the J gene end by 4 bases; junction bases not matched to a gene: 5. In germline, CDR1 is SGHRS, CDR2 YFSETQ. The CDR3 sequence is 16 residues long. The CDR3 loop is CASSPSGQGATGELFF. The CDR3 DNA reads as TGCGCCAGCAGCCCTTCGGGACAGGGGGCCACCGGGGAGCTGTTTTTT. Filled out from reference TRBV5-1 and TRBJ2-2, the complete variable domain reads KAGVTQTPRYLIKTRGQQVTLSCSPISGHRSVSWYQQTPGQGLQFLFEYFSETQRNKGNFPGRFSGRQFSNSRSEMNVSTLELGDSALYLCASSPSGQGATGELFFGEGSRLTVL.

The chain uses TRBV4-2 and TRBJ1-1, with 9 bases identical to TRBD1. The length of the CDR3 is 16 residues. Germline CDR1 reads LGHNA; CDR2 reads YNFKEQ. Unmatched junction bases numbered 7, after V lost 4 bases and J lost 1 base. In DNA form, the CDR3 reads TGTGCCAGCAGCCGGTCACAGGGGGCCGGGAACACTGAAGCTTTCTTT. This translates into CASSRSQGAGNTEAFF.

This chain uses TRBV3-1 with TRBJ1-1; 10 bases fit TRBD1. V lost 5 bases to trimming and J lost 11 bases; unmatched junction nucleotides: 5. This CDR3 is 12 amino acids long. Germline V CDR1 and CDR2: LGHDT, YNNKEL (reference sequence). CDR3 amino acids: CASSFRTGGAFF. Here the CDR3 DNA reads TGTGCCAGCAGCTTCAGGACAGGGGGGGCTTTCTTT. Complete variable domain (other parts from reference TRBV3-1 and TRBJ1-1): DTAVSQTPKYLVTQMGNDKSIKCEQNLGHDTMYWYKQDSKKFLKIMFSYNNKELIINETVPNRFSPKSPDKAHLNLHINSLELGDSAVYFCASSFRTGGAFFGQGTRLTVV.